This T cell receptor (beta chain) originates from a study of blood T cell repertoires in COVID-19. Study-wide context: Samples of COVID-19 (acute and convalescent) were obtained from the United States, Italy and Spain. Sample material is recorded as cDNA or gDNA derived from T cells, B-cell-depleted T cells, or PBMCs.

As processed by the authors: Amplification from reference gene primers served as the basis for estimated nucleated cell counts. Some clones are missing from TCRdb's copy, which holds only in-frame ones; the method was immunoSEQ multiplex PCR. V, J and clone size are taken as reported in that table, and D and trimming were inferred from the DNA itself. The sample has 130,000 to 150,000 clones, about nine tenths seen once; the top ten hold about 10%. The CDR3 length is 15 residues. V gave up 4 bases and J gave up 1 base, with 11 bases separating them. The germline V gene encodes CDR1 SGHNT and CDR2 YYREEE (reference sequence). This clone occurred once.

Sequences were obtained from peripheral blood. The source of this sequence is a man over 45 with active or convalescent COVID-19. The chain couples TRBV5-4 to TRBJ2-2; tentative D call: TRBD1 (5 bases). The CDR3: CASSQDTLNTGELFF. The CDR3, as DNA: TGTGCCAGCAGCCAGGACACCTTGAACACCGGGGAGCTGTTTTTT.